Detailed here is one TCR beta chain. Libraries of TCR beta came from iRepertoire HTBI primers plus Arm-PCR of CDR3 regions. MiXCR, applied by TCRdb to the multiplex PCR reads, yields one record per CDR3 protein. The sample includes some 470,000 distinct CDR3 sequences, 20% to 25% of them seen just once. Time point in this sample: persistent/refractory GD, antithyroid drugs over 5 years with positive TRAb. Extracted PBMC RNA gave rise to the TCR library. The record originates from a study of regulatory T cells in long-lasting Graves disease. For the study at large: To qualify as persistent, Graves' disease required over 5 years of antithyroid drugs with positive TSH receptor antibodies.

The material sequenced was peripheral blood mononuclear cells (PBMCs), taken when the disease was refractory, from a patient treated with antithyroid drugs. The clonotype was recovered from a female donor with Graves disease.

The CDR3 here is CASSPWTGAYEQYF. The DNA for the CDR3 is TGCGCCAGCAGCCCTTGGACCGGAGCCTACGAGCAGTACTTC. The V gene is TRBV5-1, the J gene TRBJ2-7; D remains unclear. V was shortened by 4 bases and J by 2 bases, with 13 bases between the two germline ends. The CDR3 has 14 amino acids. Germline CDR1 reads SGHRS; CDR2 reads YFSETQ.